These T cell receptor beta chains were read from a single sample in a study of PD-1 blockade in classical Hodgkin lymphoma. Assay used: immunoSEQ multiplex PCR; TCRdb lists only in-frame clones, some missing. The sample contains approximately 160,000 clones, less than 80% of which appear only once. Sample: peripheral blood mononuclear cells (PBMCs), taken before the second cycle of nivolumab. The receptors here all came from a human donor with classical Hodgkin lymphoma. Each CDR3 is given with its conserved first and last residue. D genes are given only for firm matches. Some rows mark clone size as missing; the rest say once, few, many or name a class of expanded clone.

v_gene,abundance,d_gene,j_gene,CDR3aa,CDR3nt
TRBV5-1,NA,TRBD2,TRBJ2-1,CASSLWLAGGPYNEQFF,TGCGCCAGCAGCTTGTGGTTAGCGGGGGGGCCTTACAATGAGCAGTTCTTC
TRBV11-2,NA,NA,TRBJ1-1,CASSPNRATEAFF,TGTGCCAGCAGCCCGAACAGGGCCACTGAAGCTTTCTTT
TRBV5-1,NA,NA,TRBJ1-1,CASSLGHIGQIMNTEAFF,TGCGCCAGCAGCTTGGGACATATAGGACAGATTATGAACACTGAAGCTTTCTTT
TRBV5-1,NA,NA,TRBJ2-3,CASSYDRNTDTQYF,TGCGCCAGCAGCTACGACAGGAACACAGATACGCAGTATTTT
TRBV11-3,NA,NA,TRBJ2-7,CASSLGRGEEQYF,TGTGCCAGCAGCTTAGGGAGAGGGGAAGAGCAGTACTTC
TRBV4-2,once,NA,TRBJ2-1,CASSLGQYNEQFF,TGTGCCAGCAGCCTAGGCCAGTACAATGAGCAGTTCTTC
TRBV19,NA,NA,TRBJ1-1,CASSTGRTEAFF,TGTGCCAGTAGTACAGGGAGGACTGAAGCTTTCTTT
TRBV7-9,NA,TRBD1,TRBJ2-7,CASSLTWTGYEQYF,TGTGCCAGCAGCTTAACCTGGACAGGGTACGAGCAGTACTTC
TRBV11-2,NA,NA,TRBJ2-7,CASSLDPLAAYEQYF,TGTGCCAGCAGCTTAGATCCACTAGCAGCCTACGAGCAGTACTTC
TRBV9,NA,NA,TRBJ1-2,CASSVGVSEYYGYTF,TGTGCCAGCAGCGTAGGGGTAAGCGAGTACTATGGCTACACCTTC
TRBV6-1,NA,NA,TRBJ1-5,CASSEVRDQPQHF,TGTGCCAGCAGTGAAGTCAGGGATCAGCCCCAGCATTTT
TRBV6-6,few,NA,TRBJ2-7,CASSYLPGAQYEQYF,TGTGCCAGCAGTTACCTTCCGGGGGCCCAATACGAGCAGTACTTC
TRBV5-6,once,NA,TRBJ1-4,CASSSGGPLRTHEKLFF,TGTGCCAGCAGCTCGGGGGGACCCCTCAGGACGCATGAAAAACTGTTTTTT
TRBV7-6,NA,TRBD1,TRBJ2-7,CASSFTWTGPLSYEQYF,TGTGCCAGCAGCTTTACTTGGACAGGCCCATTGAGCTACGAGCAGTACTTC
TRBV18,NA,TRBD1,TRBJ1-2,CASSRDQPRGIGYTF,TGTGCCAGCTCACGAGATCAGCCCAGGGGGATTGGCTACACCTTC
TRBV7-6,NA,NA,TRBJ2-3,CASSLGQARSRTDTQYF,TGTGCCAGCAGCTTAGGACAGGCCCGATCCCGCACAGATACGCAGTATTTT
TRBV7-9,NA,TRBD1,TRBJ1-4,CASSPRTGGEKLFF,TGTGCCAGCAGCCCAAGGACAGGGGGCGAAAAACTGTTTTTT
TRBV27,NA,NA,TRBJ2-3,CASRRATSGSSTDTQYF,TGTGCCAGCAGGAGGGCCACCTCGGGGTCTAGCACAGATACGCAGTATTTT
TRBV29-1,few,TRBD1,TRBJ2-2,CSVTGLLNTGELFF,TGCAGCGTGACAGGGTTATTGAACACCGGGGAGCTGTTTTTT
TRBV11-2,NA,NA,TRBJ2-7,CASSSRDGYEQYF,TGTGCCAGCAGCTCCCGGGACGGCTACGAGCAGTACTTC
TRBV7-9,NA,NA,TRBJ2-4,CASSSKNIQYF,TGTGCCAGCAGCTCAAAAAACATTCAGTACTTC
TRBV6-5,NA,NA,TRBJ2-7,CASSYLAGTTYEQYF,TGTGCCAGCAGTTACTTAGCAGGGACCACCTACGAGCAGTACTTC
TRBV7-8,NA,TRBD2,TRBJ2-1,CASSLLAGYYNEQFF,TGTGCCAGCAGCCTCCTAGCGGGGTACTACAATGAGCAGTTCTTC
TRBV7-9,NA,TRBD1,TRBJ1-3,CASSSQGGLGNTIYF,TGTGCCAGCAGCTCCCAGGGGGGTTTAGGAAACACCATATATTTT
TRBV7-9,NA,NA,TRBJ1-3,CASSLVLVGNTIYF,TGTGCCAGCAGCTTAGTACTGGTTGGAAACACCATATATTTT
TRBV28,NA,TRBD1,TRBJ1-2,CASRRNQGAYGYTF,TGTGCCAGCAGAAGAAATCAGGGGGCCTATGGCTACACCTTC
TRBV7-9,NA,TRBD1,TRBJ2-3,CASSVGTGIEISTDTQYF,TGTGCCAGCAGCGTCGGGACAGGGATTGAAATTAGCACAGATACGCAGTATTTT
TRBV9,NA,NA,TRBJ2-4,CASSVAGRRENIQYF,TGTGCCAGCAGCGTAGCTGGCAGAAGGGAAAACATTCAGTACTTC
TRBV28,NA,NA,TRBJ2-7,CASKDRPTLGEQYF,TGTGCCAGCAAAGACAGGCCTACTCTGGGTGAGCAGTACTTC
TRBV4-2,NA,NA,TRBJ1-3,CASSQERVRPGNTIYF,TGTGCCAGCAGCCAAGAACGGGTCAGACCTGGAAACACCATATATTTT
TRBV28,NA,NA,TRBJ1-2,CASSLNQGNYGYTF,TGTGCCAGCAGTTTAAACCAGGGGAACTATGGCTACACCTTC
TRBV6-1,NA,TRBD1,TRBJ1-6,CASSRTGINSPLHF,TGTGCCAGCAGCCGGACAGGGATTAATTCACCCCTCCACTTT
TRBV28,NA,TRBD1,TRBJ1-2,CASSFMDRGPLRGYTF,TGTGCCAGCAGTTTTATGGACAGGGGCCCATTGAGGGGCTACACCTTC
TRBV29-1,NA,NA,TRBJ2-4,CSDRRDGLAKNIQYF,TGCAGCGACCGAAGGGACGGATTAGCCAAAAACATTCAGTACTTC
TRBV6-5,NA,NA,TRBJ2-7,CASSFIYDLDEQYF,TGTGCCAGCAGTTTCATATACGATCTGGACGAGCAGTACTTC
TRBV11-3,NA,TRBD2,TRBJ2-1,CASSSSGRGYNEQFF,TGTGCCAGCAGCTCAAGCGGGAGGGGCTACAATGAGCAGTTCTTC
TRBV4-3,NA,TRBD1,TRBJ2-7,CASSQVGQRLTYEQYF,TGCGCCAGCAGCCAAGTGGGACAGCGTTTGACCTACGAGCAGTACTTC
TRBV12-5,NA,NA,TRBJ2-1,CASGLGPEQFF,TGTGCTAGTGGTTTGGGACCAGAGCAGTTCTTC
TRBV7-2,NA,NA,TRBJ2-2,CASSLLGSFTGELFF,TGTGCCAGCAGCTTATTAGGGAGTTTCACCGGGGAGCTGTTTTTT
TRBV18,few,TRBD1,TRBJ2-2,CASSPATGTGELFF,TGTGCCAGCTCACCGGCGACAGGGACCGGGGAGCTGTTTTTT
TRBV7-3,NA,TRBD2,TRBJ2-1,CASSLSGMSSYNEQFF,TGTGCCAGCAGCTTGAGCGGGATGAGCTCCTACAATGAGCAGTTCTTC
TRBV2,NA,NA,TRBJ1-2,CASSESGDLANYGYTF,TGTGCCAGCAGTGAATCTGGGGATTTGGCTAACTATGGCTACACCTTC
TRBV18,NA,TRBD1,TRBJ1-2,CASSLDRAYGYTF,TGTGCCAGCTCGCTCGACAGGGCCTATGGCTACACCTTC
TRBV2,few,NA,TRBJ1-3,CASRPGHYNDLAGNTIYF,TGTGCCAGCAGACCGGGACATTATAATGACCTGGCTGGAAACACCATATATTTT
TRBV19,NA,TRBD1,TRBJ2-3,CASRTGTGRRTDTQYF,TGTGCCAGTAGGACAGGGACAGGTCGGAGGACAGATACGCAGTATTTT
TRBV28,NA,NA,TRBJ2-7,CASSNPRLGIYEQYF,TGTGCCAGCAGCAACCCAAGACTAGGGATCTACGAGCAGTACTTC
TRBV5-4,many,NA,TRBJ1-2,CASSTPSPQSYYTF,TGTGCCAGCAGCACGCCATCGCCTCAGTCTTACTACACCTTC
TRBV18,NA,TRBD1,TRBJ2-5,CASSPGTGETQYF,TGTGCCAGCTCACCAGGGACAGGGGAGACCCAGTACTTC
TRBV29-1,NA,NA,TRBJ2-2,CSVELLAANTGELFF,TGCAGCGTTGAACTGCTAGCAGCGAACACCGGGGAGCTGTTTTTT
TRBV6-5,NA,TRBD1,TRBJ2-2,CASSTGTAITGELFF,TGTGCCAGCAGTACCGGGACAGCGATCACCGGGGAGCTGTTTTTT
TRBV7-6,NA,NA,TRBJ1-1,CATRADSYTEAFF,TGTGCCACGCGGGCCGACAGCTACACTGAAGCTTTCTTT
TRBV29-1,many,NA,TRBJ1-1,CSVLRGFNTEAFF,TGCAGCGTTCTCCGGGGATTCAACACTGAAGCTTTCTTT
TRBV6-5,NA,NA,TRBJ2-5,CASKTSRRETQYF,TGTGCCAGCAAGACCAGCAGGCGGGAGACCCAGTACTTC
TRBV27,NA,NA,TRBJ1-6,CASRGGMGNSPLHF,TGTGCCAGCAGAGGAGGGATGGGGAATTCACCCCTCCACTTT
TRBV10-1,few,NA,TRBJ2-1,CAQSRTEQFF,TGCGCGCAAAGCAGGACTGAGCAGTTCTTC
TRBV5-1,NA,NA,TRBJ1-5,CASSLEGSNQPQHF,TGCGCCAGCAGCTTGGAAGGGAGCAATCAGCCCCAGCATTTT